A single sample is the source of the 25 T cell receptor beta chains below, sequenced in a study of Ad26.COV2.S vaccination and SARS-CoV-2 variants. Stated treatment: over 15 received Ad26.COV2.S at low or high dose, single or two shots; about five received placebo; per-sample allocation not given. The study sampled participants on day 63 after the first vaccine or placebo injection. Only in-frame clones appear in the TCRdb table, and some are missing; sequencing was by immunoSEQ multiplex PCR. The table records roughly 700,000 clones, around 90% of them present only once. The sample in question was peripheral blood, obtained in a trial of Ad26.COV2.S vaccine versus placebo. All receptors come from a person between 18 and 59 years old who received the Ad26.COV2.S COVID-19 vaccine or a placebo.

The chain is built from TRBV4-2 and TRBJ1-1, with TRBD1 matching 7 bases. CDR3 size: 17 residues. Germline CDR1 reads LGHNA; CDR2 reads YNFKEQ. V gave up 4 bases and J gave up 4 bases; unmatched junction bases: 15. As DNA, the CDR3 is TGTGCCAGCAGCCCGTCAACCGGCCTCAGGGGGGTCACTGAAGCTTTCTTT. Translation: CASSPSTGLRGVTEAFF.

This clone came up once. The chain recombines TRBV5-1 with TRBJ2-1; unclear D gene. This CDR3 comprises 15 residues. Trimming cost V 5 bases and J 0 bases, with 12 bases left between them. Germline V gene lookup returns CDR1 SGHRS and CDR2 YFSETQ. This chain's CDR3 is CASRGDFNSYNEQFF. The CDR3 bases are TGCGCCAGCAGGGGTGACTTTAACTCCTACAATGAGCAGTTCTTC. The full variable domain, completed using reference TRBV5-1 and TRBJ2-1, is KAGVTQTPRYLIKTRGQQVTLSCSPISGHRSVSWYQQTPGQGLQFLFEYFSETQRNKGNFPGRFSGRQFSNSRSEMNVSTLELGDSALYLCASRGDFNSYNEQFFGPGTRLTVL.

This clone was seen only once. This chain connects TRBV11-2 to TRBJ1-4; 9 nucleotides match TRBD1. The CDR3 spans 16 residues. The germline V gene has CDR1 SGHAT and CDR2 FQNNGV. The V gene end was trimmed by 4 bases and the J gene end by 6 bases; junction bases not matched to a gene: 9. The CDR3 coding sequence is TGTGCCAGCAGCTCCCCCAGGACAGGGGTATATGAAAAACTGTTTTTT. This sequence encodes CASSSPRTGVYEKLFF.

The V gene is TRBV9, the J gene TRBJ2-5; 7 bases are a match to TRBD2. Germline values: CDR1 SGDLS, CDR2 YYNGEE. The CDR3 sequence is 15 residues long. The V segment lost 0 bases and the J segment 1 base; nucleotides outside the gene matches: 3. CDR3 in amino acids: CASSVGGGGQETQYF. CDR3 coding DNA: TGTGCCAGCAGCGTAGGTGGGGGGGGCCAAGAGACCCAGTACTTC.

The V call is TRBV2, the J call TRBJ1-2; D unresolved. CDR3 length equals 15 residues. Per germline, CDR1 SNHLY and CDR2 FYNNEI. With 6 bases removed from V and 2 bases from J, the gap between germline ends came to 16 bases. The CDR3 loop reads CASRDVIIPNYGYTF. The CDR3 nucleotides are TGTGCCAGCAGGGACGTAATTATACCCAACTATGGCTACACCTTC.

The gene calls are TRBV14 and TRBJ2-1; D remains ambiguous. Per the germline V gene, CDR1 is SGHDN and CDR2 is FVKESK. V lost 2 bases, J lost 3 bases, and 11 bases lay in between. The CDR3 is 15 residues long. The CDR3 region is CASSQPGPVYNEQFF. In DNA form, the CDR3 reads TGTGCCAGCAGCCAACCCGGCCCCGTCTACAATGAGCAGTTCTTC.

The sample holds one count of this clone. V is TRBV3-1 (or the pseudogene TRBV3-2) and J is TRBJ2-7, with a possible D match to TRBD1 (5 bases). Trimming left V 1 base short and J 5 bases short, with 9 bases between. CDR1 is LGHDT and CDR2 is YNNKEL in the germline V gene (reference sequence). This CDR3 is built from 13 residues. Here the CDR3 DNA reads TGTGCCAGCAGCCAAGCCGACAGAAACGAGCAGTACTTC. It encodes CASSQADRNEQYF.

The chain employs TRBV4-1 and TRBJ2-5; a weak D match, TRBD2 (6 bases). This CDR3 contains 14 residues. V lost 7 bases, J lost 5 bases, and 17 bases lay in between. Germline V gives CDR1 MGHRA, CDR2 YSYEKL. The CDR3 spells CASTKSGGGETQYF. The DNA for the CDR3 is TGCGCCAGCACAAAGTCCGGGGGTGGGGAGACCCAGTACTTC.

This rearrangement joins TRBV7-9 to TRBJ2-7, with TRBD1 identical over 9 bases. The germline V gene encodes CDR1 SEHNR and CDR2 FQNEAQ (reference sequence). The CDR3 is 14 residues long. Trimming took 1 base from V and 5 from J; bases not matched to a gene: 3. CDR3 region: CASSLGQGVNEQYF. CDR3 sequence (DNA): TGTGCCAGCAGCTTAGGACAGGGGGTTAACGAGCAGTACTTC.

The rearrangement links TRBV5-4 to TRBJ2-7; tentative D call: TRBD1 (5 bases). V was cut by 0 bases and J by 3 bases, with 10 bases left in between. CDR3 size: 14 residues. Per the germline V gene, CDR1 is SGHNT and CDR2 is YYREEE (reference sequence). CDR3 sequence: CASSLGQGGYEQYF. In nucleotides, the CDR3 is TGTGCCAGCAGCTTGGGTCAGGGTGGCTACGAGCAGTACTTC.

The J gene is TRBJ2-3, the V gene TRBV4-2, with 14 positions matching TRBD2. The CDR3 covers 19 residues. The V segment lost 1 base and the J segment 2 bases; nucleotides outside the gene matches: 8. Germline lookup yields CDR1 LGHNA and CDR2 YNFKEQ. Written as DNA, the CDR3 is TGTGCCAGCAGCCAAGTGGGCGGACTAGCGGGGGGAAACACAGATACGCAGTATTTT. Translating it yields CASSQVGGLAGGNTDTQYF.

The rearrangement joins TRBV3-1 (or the pseudogene TRBV3-2) to TRBJ2-1; D is perhaps TRBD1 (6 bases). Trimming shortened V by 1 base and J by 3 bases, and 7 bases separated the two germline ends. Germline loops: CDR1 LGHDT, CDR2 YNNKEL (reference sequence). The CDR3 is 14 residues long. The CDR3 DNA sequence: TGTGCCAGCAGCCAAGCGGACAGCTACAATGAGCAGTTCTTC. Translated: CASSQADSYNEQFF.

J is TRBJ2-1 and V is TRBV19; 8 bases map to TRBD1. This CDR3 is 18 amino acids long. Germline V gene lookup returns CDR1 LNHDA and CDR2 SQIVND (reference sequence). Trimming cost V 0 bases and J 4 bases; bases outside gene matches: 11. The CDR3 loop is CASSIETPSGGAYNEQFF. The CDR3 DNA is TGTGCCAGTAGTATAGAAACCCCCTCAGGGGGCGCGTACAATGAGCAGTTCTTC.

This clone was counted only a few times. This may stem from a read error, because a much larger clone lies one nucleotide away. The rearrangement links TRBV7-2 to TRBJ2-3, with 10 bases aligning to TRBD2. The germline V gene encodes CDR1 SGHTA and CDR2 FQGNSA. Germline trimming cut 5 bases from V and 1 base from J; bases unmatched to any gene: 3. The CDR3 extends over 15 amino acids. The CDR3 DNA is TGTGCCAGCAGCGTCGGGACTAGCGGCACAGATACGCAGTATTTT. This translates into CASSVGTSGTDTQYF.

The chain combines TRBV7-9 with TRBJ1-2; TRBD1 might be the D (5 bases). The V gene's germline CDR1 is SEHNR and CDR2 FQNEAQ (reference sequence). The CDR3 is 13 amino acids. Between the trimmed V and J ends, which lost 6 bases and 8 bases, there was a span of 16 bases. CDR3 residues: CASSEGTMRGYTF. The CDR3 DNA reads as TGTGCCAGCAGTGAGGGGACTATGAGAGGCTACACCTTC.

The rearrangement links TRBV12-3 or TRBV12-4 to TRBJ1-5, with a possible D match to TRBD1 (6 bases). The CDR3 contains 13 residues. V was trimmed by 3 bases and J by 13 bases, leaving 16 bases between them. The chain's CDR3 is CASSLGAAGHQHF. The CDR3 nucleotides are TGTGCCAGCAGTTTGGGGGCGGCAGGGCATCAGCATTTT.

This clone was detected only once. J is TRBJ2-3 and V is TRBV19; 9 bases fit TRBD2. The ends lost 3 bases at V and 2 bases at J; junction bases unmatched: 6. Germline V gene lookup returns CDR1 LNHDA and CDR2 SQIVND (reference sequence). The CDR3 is 16 residues long. CDR3 amino acids: CASSIWAGGPTDTQYF. Written as DNA, the CDR3 is TGTGCCAGTAGTATTTGGGCGGGGGGGCCCACAGATACGCAGTATTTT.

The chain links TRBV6-2 or TRBV6-3 to TRBJ2-2, with D perhaps TRBD1 (8 bases). Between the trimmed V and J ends, which lost 5 bases and 4 bases, there was a span of 14 bases. The germline V gene has CDR1 MNHEY and CDR2 SVGEGT. The CDR3 totals 15 residues. CDR3 amino acids: CASSAHRGGTGELFF. The DNA for the CDR3 is TGTGCCAGCAGTGCGCACAGGGGGGGCACCGGGGAGCTGTTTTTT.

The genes are TRBV11-3 and TRBJ2-2; tentatively, D is TRBD1 (6 bases). The V gene lost 11 bases and the J gene lost 6 bases, with 19 bases spanning the gap. CDR1 is SGHNT and CDR2 is YENEEA in the germline V gene. The CDR3 has 14 residues. The CDR3 DNA reads as TGTGCCTCGATTGGACAGCGGCTGTCCGGGGAGCTGTTTTTT. It yields the protein CASIGQRLSGELFF.

The chain couples TRBV7-9 to TRBJ2-1; TRBD1 agrees at 11 bases. The CDR3 runs 15 residues. V dropped 5 bases and J dropped 4; count of bases not matched to a gene: 4. CDR1 and CDR2 (germline): SEHNR, FQNEAQ (reference sequence). In nucleotides, the CDR3 is TGTGCCAGCAGCAGGACAGGGGGCGAGTACAATGAGCAGTTCTTC. It translates to CASSRTGGEYNEQFF.

V and J are TRBV6-2 or TRBV6-3 and TRBJ2-7; D call uncertain. The V end was cut by 2 bases, the J end by 3 bases, with 11 bases between. In germline, CDR1 is MNHEY, CDR2 SVGEGT. The CDR3 runs 14 residues. Written as DNA, the CDR3 is TGTGCCAGCAGTTACAATCCGCCCTTCTACGAGCAGTACTTC. Protein sequence: CASSYNPPFYEQYF.

Details on this clone: Different DNA sequences within this sample yield the same CDR3. The chain carries TRBV5-1 and TRBJ2-3; D is ambiguous. The CDR3 contains 12 residues. The germline V gene has CDR1 SGHRS and CDR2 YFSETQ. Trimming pared 0 bases from V and 4 bases from J, leaving 3 bases between. CDR3 DNA: TGCGCCAGCAGCTTGGCGTCAGATACGCAGTATTTT. Protein product: CASSLASDTQYF.

The chain recombines TRBV24-1 with TRBJ2-1, with 7 bases fitting TRBD1. V shed 4 bases and J 0 bases; nucleotides not matched to a gene: 14. The CDR3 has 19 amino acids. Per the germline V gene, CDR1 is KGHDR and CDR2 is SFDVKD. The CDR3 protein is CATSDLTGFSHSSYNEQFF. The CDR3 bases are TGTGCCACCAGTGACCTGACAGGGTTCTCCCACAGCTCCTACAATGAGCAGTTCTTC.

This chain uses TRBV30 with TRBJ2-2; 9 nucleotides match TRBD2. This CDR3 has 14 residues. Germline V gives CDR1 GTSNPN, CDR2 SVGIG (reference sequence). V shed 3 bases, J shed 2 bases, and the junction held 1 base outside the gene matches. Here the CDR3 reads CAWRTSGNTGELFF. CDR3 nucleotides: TGTGCCTGGAGGACTAGCGGCAACACCGGGGAGCTGTTTTTT.

CDR3 coding DNA: TGTGCCAGCAGCAACGTCGGACAGGGGGGTAATCAAGAGACCCAGTACTTC. As protein: CASSNVGQGGNQETQYF. V and J are TRBV11-2 and TRBJ2-5, with 10 bases matching TRBD1. V lost 5 bases and J lost 2; bases outside the gene matches: 11. The CDR3 sequence is 17 residues long. The V gene's germline CDR1 is SGHAT and CDR2 FQNNGV.